Listed below are T cell receptor beta chains from one sample, sequenced in a study of blood T cell repertoires in COVID-19. The method was immunoSEQ multiplex PCR; TCRdb's version includes in-frame clones alone and lacks a portion of them. The data show under 250,000 clones, approximately 82% seen once. The sample comprised peripheral blood. The receptor set was obtained from a woman in her forties with acute or convalescent COVID-19. The CDR3 runs from the conserved cysteine through the conserved F or W. D genes are given only for firm matches. The listing skips clone size in some rows; elsewhere it reads once, few, many or a size class.

TRBV2	TRBJ2-5	-	-	CASYRQDFAGTQYF	TGTGCCAGTTATAGGCAGGACTTCGCTGGGACCCAGTACTTC
TRBV24-1	TRBJ2-5	-	-	CATSGRLQETQYF	TGTGCCACCAGTGGGAGGCTCCAAGAGACCCAGTACTTC
TRBV5-4	TRBJ1-3	once	-	CASSLGGRTDSGNTIYF	TGTGCCAGCAGCTTGGGGGGTAGGACAGACTCTGGAAACACCATATATTTT
TRBV6-6	TRBJ1-2	few	TRBD1	CASSPIDRDYGYTF	TGTGCCAGCAGTCCTATCGACAGGGACTATGGCTACACCTTC
TRBV13	TRBJ2-3	-	TRBD1	CASSNFLTGAGTDTQYF	TGTGCCAGCAGCAACTTCCTGACAGGGGCCGGCACAGATACGCAGTATTTT
TRBV29-1	TRBJ1-1	-	TRBD1	CSVNAQGFNTEAFF	TGCAGCGTGAACGCACAGGGGTTTAACACTGAAGCTTTCTTT
TRBV19	TRBJ2-1	-	TRBD2	CASSIGSRGGPSYNEQFF	TGTGCCAGTAGTATTGGGTCACGCGGGGGTCCCTCCTACAATGAGCAGTTCTTC
TRBV10-2	TRBJ1-1	once	-	CASSGLGENTEAFF	TGCGCCAGCAGTGGTCTAGGGGAGAACACTGAAGCTTTCTTT
TRBV30	TRBJ2-7	-	-	CAWSGDMPYEQYF	TGTGCCTGGAGTGGGGACATGCCCTACGAGCAGTACTTC
TRBV12-3/TRBV12-4	TRBJ1-1	-	-	CASSPPGIEAFF	TGTGCCAGCAGTCCTCCCGGTATAGAAGCTTTCTTT
TRBV6-5	TRBJ1-2	-	TRBD1	CASSYSGQGAGYTF	TGTGCCAGCAGTTACAGCGGACAGGGGGCTGGCTACACCTTC
TRBV25-1	TRBJ1-1	-	-	CASSIGSTEAFF	TGTGCCAGCAGCATCGGGTCCACTGAAGCTTTCTTT
TRBV5-1	TRBJ2-1	-	TRBD1	CASSLGLGTGINEQFF	TGCGCCAGCAGCTTGGGACTCGGGACAGGAATCAATGAGCAGTTCTTC
TRBV5-1	TRBJ2-7	-	TRBD1	CASSWDSDYEQYF	TGCGCCAGCAGCTGGGACAGCGATTACGAGCAGTACTTC
TRBV19	TRBJ2-7	-	-	CASSIQGFAEQYF	TGTGCCAGTAGTATACAGGGATTCGCCGAGCAGTACTTC
TRBV5-1	TRBJ1-5	-	-	CASSPRGGLDQPQHF	TGCGCCAGCAGCCCTCGCGGAGGGTTGGATCAGCCCCAGCATTTT
TRBV3-1/TRBV3-2	TRBJ1-1	-	-	CASSRSFQGKAFF	TGTGCCAGCAGCCGCTCCTTCCAGGGAAAAGCTTTCTTT
TRBV4-1	TRBJ2-1	-	TRBD2	CASCLAGGDNEQFF	TGCGCCAGCTGCTTAGCGGGGGGGGACAATGAGCAGTTCTTC
TRBV27	TRBJ2-2	-	-	CASNNRSTGELFF	TGTGCCAGCAATAACAGGTCCACCGGGGAGCTGTTTTTT
TRBV3-1/TRBV3-2	TRBJ2-7	-	TRBD2	CASSPWTSGSTYEQYF	TGTGCCAGCAGCCCCTGGACTAGCGGGAGTACCTACGAGCAGTACTTC
TRBV7-8	TRBJ2-2	-	TRBD2	CASSLGLAVPNTGELFF	TGTGCCAGCAGCTTAGGGCTAGCGGTGCCGAACACCGGGGAGCTGTTTTTT
TRBV25-1	TRBJ2-7	-	TRBD2	CASSEMGLAGDNEQYF	TGTGCCAGCAGTGAAATGGGACTAGCGGGAGATAACGAGCAGTACTTC